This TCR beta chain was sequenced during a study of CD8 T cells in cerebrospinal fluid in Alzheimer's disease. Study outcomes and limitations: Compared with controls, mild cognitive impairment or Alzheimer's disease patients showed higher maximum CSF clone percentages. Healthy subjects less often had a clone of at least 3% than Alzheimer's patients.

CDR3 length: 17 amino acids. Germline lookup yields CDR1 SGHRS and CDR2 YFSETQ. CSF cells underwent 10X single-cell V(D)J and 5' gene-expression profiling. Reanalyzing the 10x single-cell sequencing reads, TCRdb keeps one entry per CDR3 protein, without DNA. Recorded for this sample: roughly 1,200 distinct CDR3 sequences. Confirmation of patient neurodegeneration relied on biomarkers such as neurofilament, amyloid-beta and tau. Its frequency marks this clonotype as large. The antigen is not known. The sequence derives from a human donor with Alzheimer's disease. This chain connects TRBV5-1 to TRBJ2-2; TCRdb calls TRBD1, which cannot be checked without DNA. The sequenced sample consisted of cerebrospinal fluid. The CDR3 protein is CASSRQTGRLGTGELFF.